This is a list of T cell receptor beta chains from one sample in a study of siplizumab effects on memory and regulatory T cells. The method was immunoSEQ multiplex PCR; TCRdb's version includes in-frame clones alone and lacks a portion of them. The sample includes tens of thousands of clones, 87% of them seen just once. The material sequenced was naive CD8+ T cells sorted from blood. The receptors originated from a human donor in good health. The CDR3 runs from the conserved cysteine through the conserved F or W. A D gene is named only where the DNA matches it firmly. For some rows the clone size is stated as once, few or many, or as a class when expanded; others skip it.

v_call clone_size d_call cdr3_aa
TRBV25-1 NA NA CASSEGNTEAFF
TRBV10-3 few NA CAISETGNTEAFF
TRBV2 NA NA CASSEWVEKLFF
TRBV10-3 NA NA CAISAIARYNEQFF
TRBV6-1 NA NA CASRGTGTATDTQYF
TRBV2 NA NA CASRGMYSDTQYF
TRBV7-9 NA NA CASSLARGLSSYEQYF
TRBV29-1 NA NA CSVWTVPFEQYF
TRBV27 NA TRBD1 CASSSDSGTGIYEQYF
TRBV4-2 NA TRBD2 CASSQDRGVPSVYEQYF
TRBV7-9 once NA CASSISGGRDLVPNEQFF
TRBV7-3 NA NA CASSPDSREQFF
TRBV5-4 NA NA CASSLGGNEQFF
TRBV2 NA TRBD2 CASSDDARGTTDTQYF
TRBV12-5 few NA CASGLAQTSTDTQYF
TRBV5-4 NA NA CASSYGPNTEAFF
TRBV19 NA NA CASSNPGFGYEQYF
TRBV6-4 NA NA CASSDRGGNYGYTF
TRBV18 NA TRBD1 CASSETGVPEAFF
TRBV4-1 NA NA CASSQVPGAETQYF
TRBV4-1 NA NA CASSQGGLRQPQHF
TRBV5-6 NA NA CASSLGGPPFF
TRBV7-9 few NA CATRGQQTSYGYTF
TRBV5-1 NA TRBD2 CASSREAWGPYNEQFF
TRBV21-1 NA NA CASSKETQLASQETQYF
TRBV29-1 once NA CSVEDLTDTQYF
TRBV9 once NA CASSPRTPNYGYTF
TRBV14 NA NA CASSQDRVISTDTQYF
TRBV27 NA NA CASSYHPGGLSYNSPLHF
TRBV4-2 NA NA CASSQDLGGEKLFF
TRBV7-9 NA NA CASSIGRDTGELFF
TRBV6-5 NA NA CASSSTRATNEKLFF
TRBV4-1 NA NA CASSQDPLDSSGTEAFF
TRBV29-1 NA TRBD2 CSGLRTSGLGEQFF
TRBV19 NA TRBD1 CASSMGQGSGANVLTF
TRBV19 NA NA CASSSPDTGGQNIQYF
TRBV5-4 few TRBD1 CASSSRQGAYGYTF
TRBV7-9 NA NA CASSFTVTGEQYF
TRBV19 NA TRBD1 CASRLTGTTYEQYF
TRBV19 NA NA CASAPWGGSNYGYTF
TRBV13 NA NA CASSSTGTSISYEQYF
TRBV7-9 NA NA CASRGATQYF
TRBV15 NA NA CATSSEGGFEAFF
TRBV11-2 NA TRBD2 CASSFPLAGDGELFF
TRBV19 NA NA CASTLLSRHGYTF
TRBV4-1 few NA CASSQGGFNYGYTF
TRBV4-2 NA NA CASSVEGSSSYEQYF
TRBV6-1 NA NA CASSEDGYEQYF